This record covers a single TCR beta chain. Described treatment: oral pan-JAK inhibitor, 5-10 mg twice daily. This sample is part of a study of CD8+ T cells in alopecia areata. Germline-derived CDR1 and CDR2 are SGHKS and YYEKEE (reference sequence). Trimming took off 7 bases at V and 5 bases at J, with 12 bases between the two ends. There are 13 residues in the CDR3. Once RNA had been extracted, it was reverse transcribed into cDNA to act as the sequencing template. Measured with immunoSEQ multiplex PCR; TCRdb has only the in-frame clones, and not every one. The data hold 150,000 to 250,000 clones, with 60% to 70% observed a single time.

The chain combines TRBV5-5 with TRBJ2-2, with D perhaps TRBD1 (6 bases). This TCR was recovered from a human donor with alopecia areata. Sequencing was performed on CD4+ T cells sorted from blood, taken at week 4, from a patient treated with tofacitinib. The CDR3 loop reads CASSSRGTGELFF. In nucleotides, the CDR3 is TGTGCCAGCTCCAGCAGGGGAACCGGGGAGCTGTTTTTT.